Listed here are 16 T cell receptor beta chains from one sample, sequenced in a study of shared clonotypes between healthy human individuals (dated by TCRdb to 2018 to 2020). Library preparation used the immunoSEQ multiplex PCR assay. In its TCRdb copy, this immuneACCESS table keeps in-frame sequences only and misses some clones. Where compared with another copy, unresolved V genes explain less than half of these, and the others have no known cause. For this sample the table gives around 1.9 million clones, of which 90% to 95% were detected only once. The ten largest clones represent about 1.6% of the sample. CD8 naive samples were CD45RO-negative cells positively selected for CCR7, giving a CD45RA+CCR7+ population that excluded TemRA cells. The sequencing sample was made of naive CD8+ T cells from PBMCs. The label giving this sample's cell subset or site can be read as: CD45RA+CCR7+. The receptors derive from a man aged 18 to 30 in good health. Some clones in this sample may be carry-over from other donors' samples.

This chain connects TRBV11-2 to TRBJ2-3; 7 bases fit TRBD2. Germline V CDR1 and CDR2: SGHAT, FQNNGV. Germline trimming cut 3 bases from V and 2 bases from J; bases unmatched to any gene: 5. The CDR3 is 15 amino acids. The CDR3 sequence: CASSFRGRDTDTQYF. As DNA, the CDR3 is TGTGCCAGCAGCTTTCGCGGGAGAGACACAGATACGCAGTATTTT.

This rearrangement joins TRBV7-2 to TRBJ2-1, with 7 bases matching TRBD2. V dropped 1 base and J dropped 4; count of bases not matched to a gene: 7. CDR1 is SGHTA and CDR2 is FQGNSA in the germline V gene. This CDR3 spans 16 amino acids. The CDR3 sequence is CASSLGVGSGYNEQFF. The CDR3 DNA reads TGTGCCAGCAGCTTAGGCGTCGGTAGCGGGTACAATGAGCAGTTCTTC. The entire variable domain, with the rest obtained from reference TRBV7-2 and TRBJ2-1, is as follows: GAGVSQSPSNKVTEKGKDVELRCDPISGHTALYWYRQSLGQGLEFLIYFQGNSAPDKSGLPSDRFSAERTGGSVSTLTIQRTQQEDSAVYLCASSLGVGSGYNEQFFGPGTRLTVL.

The CDR3 is CASSLGPPNTEAFF. The CDR3 nucleotides are TGTGCCAGCAGCTTAGGACCTCCGAACACTGAAGCTTTCTTT. The chain combines TRBV7-9 with TRBJ1-1, with no clear D. From germline, CDR1 is SEHNR and CDR2 FQNEAQ (reference sequence). V shed 1 base and J shed 1 base, with 7 bases lying between them. The length of the CDR3 is 14 residues.

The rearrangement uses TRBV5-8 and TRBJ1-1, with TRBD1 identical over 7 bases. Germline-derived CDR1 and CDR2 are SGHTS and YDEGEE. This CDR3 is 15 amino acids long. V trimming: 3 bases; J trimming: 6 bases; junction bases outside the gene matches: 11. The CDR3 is CASSYLTGTWAEAFF. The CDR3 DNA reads TGTGCCAGCAGCTACTTGACAGGGACTTGGGCTGAAGCTTTCTTT.

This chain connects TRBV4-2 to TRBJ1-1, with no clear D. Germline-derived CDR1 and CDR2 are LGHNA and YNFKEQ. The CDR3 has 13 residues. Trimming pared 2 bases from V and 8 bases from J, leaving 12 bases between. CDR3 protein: CASSQYPSGEAFF. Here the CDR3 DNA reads TGTGCCAGCAGCCAATATCCAAGCGGGGAAGCTTTCTTT.

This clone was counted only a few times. This chain's CDR3 is CASSESGVNGAFF. CDR3 in DNA: TGTGCCAGCAGTGAAAGCGGGGTCAACGGAGCTTTCTTT. The chain employs TRBV25-1 and TRBJ1-1; D is undetermined. V dropped 2 bases and J dropped 10 bases, with 14 bases sitting between them. This CDR3 is built from 13 residues. The germline CDR1 and CDR2 sequences are MGHDK and SYGVNS.

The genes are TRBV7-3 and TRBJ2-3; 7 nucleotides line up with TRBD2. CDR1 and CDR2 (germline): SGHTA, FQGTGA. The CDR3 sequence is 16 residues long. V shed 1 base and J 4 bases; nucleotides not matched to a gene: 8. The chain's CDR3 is CASSLNVGGPADTQYF. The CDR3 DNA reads TGTGCCAGCAGCTTAAATGTGGGAGGGCCCGCAGATACGCAGTATTTT.

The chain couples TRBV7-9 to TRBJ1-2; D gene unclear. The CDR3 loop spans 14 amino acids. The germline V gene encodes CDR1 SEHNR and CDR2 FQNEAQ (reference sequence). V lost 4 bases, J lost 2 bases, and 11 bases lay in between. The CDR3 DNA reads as TGTGCCAGCAGCTCCCTTTGGACCAACTATGGCTACACCTTC. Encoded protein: CASSSLWTNYGYTF.

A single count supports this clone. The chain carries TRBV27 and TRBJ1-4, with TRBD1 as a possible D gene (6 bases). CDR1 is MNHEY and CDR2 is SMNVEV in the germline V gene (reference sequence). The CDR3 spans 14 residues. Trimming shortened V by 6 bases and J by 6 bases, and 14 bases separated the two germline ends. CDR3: CASSSQGGYEKLFF. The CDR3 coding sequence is TGTGCCAGCAGCTCACAGGGAGGGTATGAAAAACTGTTTTTT.

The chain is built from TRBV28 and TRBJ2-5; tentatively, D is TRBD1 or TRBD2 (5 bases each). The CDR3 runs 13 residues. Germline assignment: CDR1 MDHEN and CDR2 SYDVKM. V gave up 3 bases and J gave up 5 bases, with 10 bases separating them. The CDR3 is CASSFGGEETQYF. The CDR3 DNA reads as TGTGCCAGCAGTTTTGGGGGTGAGGAGACCCAGTACTTC.

The CDR3 loop is CASSPRDRGSEQFF. The CDR3 DNA reads TGTGCCAGCAGCCCCCGGGACAGGGGCAGTGAGCAGTTCTTC. The J gene is TRBJ2-1, the V gene TRBV7-9, with TRBD1 matching 10 bases. Germline CDR1 SEHNR, CDR2 FQNEAQ (reference sequence). The CDR3 sequence is 14 residues long. V dropped 5 bases and J dropped 9; count of bases not matched to a gene: 7.

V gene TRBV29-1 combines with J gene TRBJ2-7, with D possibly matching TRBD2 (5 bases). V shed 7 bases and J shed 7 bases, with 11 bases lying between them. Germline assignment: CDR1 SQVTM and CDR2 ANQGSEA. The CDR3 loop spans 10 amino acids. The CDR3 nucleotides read TGCAGCGCTCTCCGAGGGGAGCAGTACTTC. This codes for CSALRGEQYF.

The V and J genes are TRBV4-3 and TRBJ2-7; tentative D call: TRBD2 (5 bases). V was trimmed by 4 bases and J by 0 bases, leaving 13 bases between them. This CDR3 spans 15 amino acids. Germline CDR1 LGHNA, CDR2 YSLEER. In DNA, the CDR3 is TGCGCCAGCAGCCCCGAGGGAATGAGCTCCTACGAGCAGTACTTC. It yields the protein CASSPEGMSSYEQYF.

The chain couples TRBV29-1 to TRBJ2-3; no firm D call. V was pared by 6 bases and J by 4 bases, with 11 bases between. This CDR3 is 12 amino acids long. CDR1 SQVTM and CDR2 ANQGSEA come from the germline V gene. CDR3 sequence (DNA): TGCAGCGTCCCCGTCGACTCAGATACGCAGTATTTT. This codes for CSVPVDSDTQYF.

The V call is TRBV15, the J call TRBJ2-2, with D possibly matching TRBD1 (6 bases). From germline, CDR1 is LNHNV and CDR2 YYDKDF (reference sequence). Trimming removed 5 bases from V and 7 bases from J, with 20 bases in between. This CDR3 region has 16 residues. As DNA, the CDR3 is TGTGCCACCAGCTCCCAGGCCAGGGGAAAGAACGGGGAGCTGTTTTTT. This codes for CATSSQARGKNGELFF.

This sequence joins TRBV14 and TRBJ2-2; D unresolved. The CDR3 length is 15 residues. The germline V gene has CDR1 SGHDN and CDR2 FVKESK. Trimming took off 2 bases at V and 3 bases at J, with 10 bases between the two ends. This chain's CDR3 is CASSQIRGHTGELFF. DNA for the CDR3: TGTGCCAGCAGCCAAATCCGCGGTCACACCGGGGAGCTGTTTTTT.